This TCR beta chain is drawn from a study of blood T cell repertoires in COVID-19. Whole-study context: The samples span acute and convalescent COVID-19 from the United States, Italy and Spain. Nucleic acid was either cDNA or gDNA, and it came from T cells, B-cell-depleted T cells, or PBMCs.

Original processing notes: Estimation of nucleated cell counts relied on the amplification of reference gene primers. Profiling relied on immunoSEQ multiplex PCR, and the TCRdb table lists in-frame clones only, not all of them. V and J calls and clone size are as listed in that table; D and trimming were resolved from the DNA. The sample lists roughly 100,000 clones; approximately 82% were seen once. The CDR3 is 17 amino acids. The sample was peripheral blood. This clonotype was obtained from a man aged 65-85 years with acute or convalescent COVID-19. The chain has TRBV21-1 and TRBJ1-5; the D call TRBD1 from the table was never checked on the DNA. TRBV21-1 is noted as a pseudogene. The chain's CDR3 is CASSNDRDLMYNQPQHF. Here the CDR3 DNA reads TGTGCCAGCAGCAACGACAGGGACCTAATGTACAATCAGCCCCAGCATTTT.